This record looks at one T cell receptor (beta chain) sequence and its context. Trimming removed 10 bases from V and 0 bases from J, with 13 bases in between. The CDR3 length is 15 residues. CDR1 and CDR2 from the germline V gene are SNHLY and FYNNEI. This sample was included in a study of blood T cell repertoires in COVID-19. Study-level background: Acute-phase and convalescent COVID-19 samples originated in the United States, Italy and Spain. The analysed material was cDNA or gDNA that came from T cells, B-cell-depleted T cells, or PBMCs.

In the authors' workflow: Researchers report that nucleated cell counts were estimated from reference gene primer amplification. Clones were sequenced by immunoSEQ multiplex PCR, and TCRdb holds only the in-frame ones, with some missing. The V and J calls and the clone size are those of that table, but D and trimming were determined from the DNA. In the table there are about 140,000 clones, more than 75% of which are singletons. The TCR originated in a woman aged 80 or over with acute or convalescent COVID-19. Sequences were obtained from peripheral blood. This sequence joins TRBV2 and TRBJ1-6; tentatively, D is TRBD1 (6 bases). The CDR3: CAIKRGSSYNSPLHF. The CDR3 region has the DNA TGTGCCATAAAAAGGGGGAGCTCCTATAATTCACCCCTCCACTTT.